This T cell receptor (beta chain) comes out of a study of blood T cell repertoires in COVID-19 (dated by TCRdb to 2019 to 2021). Describing the broader study: Samples from collaborators originated in the United States, Italy and Spain and spanned both the acute and convalescent phases of COVID-19. The prospective study material was composed of cDNA or gDNA derived from T cells, B-cell-depleted T cells, or PBMCs. Deeply sampled blood TCRbeta repertoires from subjects exposed to, actively infected with, or recovered from COVID-19 were included in the dataset. The repertoires were made available in a free public database intended to serve as a resource for research on the immune response to SARS-CoV-2. Samples came from the ongoing ImmuneRACE study (first 160 participants) plus 1,254 subjects from 6 global collaborators. A de-identified subject ID, COVID-19 status, age in years and sex were almost always included in the sample metadata. Where available, HLA class I and class II types were obtained from metadata supplied by the sample provider rather than from assay-based typing.

The collaborating institutions used their own protocols to collect whole blood in K2EDTA tubes. Collaborator samples were shipped for TCRbeta analysis as frozen whole blood, isolated PBMCs, or DNA extracted from either sample type. The V end gives up 6 bases and the J end 11 bases, leaving 2 bases in the junction not matched to a gene. CDR1 is given as SNHLY and CDR2 as FYNNEI, both from the germline V gene. The CDR3 covers 12 residues, taking in both the cysteine and the phenylalanine. The CDR3 DNA has 36 bases and is translated from base 1. This clone has only one observation. Its antigen is still unknown. Within one base of it there is no much larger clone, and no base qualities were kept. TCRbeta CDR3 regions were amplified from genomic DNA using the immunoSEQ Assay, a bias-controlled multiplex PCR. The source study handled its data this way. Within the assay, amplification of reference gene primers was used to estimate how many nucleated cells each sample contained. To quantify the absolute abundance of each unique TCRbeta CDR3 rearrangement, sequence reads were collapsed and filtered. For each sample, productive Simpson clonality was calculated as the square root of Simpson's diversity index across productive rearrangements. TCRdb took this table from immuneACCESS and kept in-frame rearrangements with V and J called. Such tables lack part of the clones; where checked against another copy, unresolved V genes explain under half of the gap, and the rest is unexplained. The DNA was the basis for D and trimming; V, J and clone size are from that table. In all, the sample holds some 100,000 clones, and roughly 80% of those were seen once. The biggest ten clones account for 12% of the sample.

General study outcomes and caveats: The amount of clinical and demographic metadata varied by source and participant and was provided uncurated.

Sequenced sample: peripheral blood. The chain uses TRBV2 and TRBJ1-6, with TRBD1 matching 9 junction bases. The sequence came from a woman in her seventies with active or convalescent COVID-19. The CDR3 here reads CASRDRGAPLHF. DNA sequence: TGTGCCAGCAGGGACAGGGGAGCACCCCTCCACTTT.